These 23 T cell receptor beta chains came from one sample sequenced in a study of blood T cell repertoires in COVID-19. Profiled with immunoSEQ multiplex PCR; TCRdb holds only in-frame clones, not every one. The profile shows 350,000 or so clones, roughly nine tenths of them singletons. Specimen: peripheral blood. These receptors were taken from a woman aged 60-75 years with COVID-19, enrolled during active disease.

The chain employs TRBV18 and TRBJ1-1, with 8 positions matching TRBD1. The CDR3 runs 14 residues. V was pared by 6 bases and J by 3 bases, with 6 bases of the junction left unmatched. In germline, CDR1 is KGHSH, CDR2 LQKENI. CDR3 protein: CASSGQARYTEAFF. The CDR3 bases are TGTGCCAGCTCGGGACAGGCCCGGTACACTGAAGCTTTCTTT.

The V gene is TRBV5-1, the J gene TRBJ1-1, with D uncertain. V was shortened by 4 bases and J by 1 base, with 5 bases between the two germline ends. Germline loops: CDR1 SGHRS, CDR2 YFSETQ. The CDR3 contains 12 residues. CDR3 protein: CASSAGNTEAFF. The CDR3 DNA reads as TGCGCCAGCAGCGCAGGGAACACTGAAGCTTTCTTT.

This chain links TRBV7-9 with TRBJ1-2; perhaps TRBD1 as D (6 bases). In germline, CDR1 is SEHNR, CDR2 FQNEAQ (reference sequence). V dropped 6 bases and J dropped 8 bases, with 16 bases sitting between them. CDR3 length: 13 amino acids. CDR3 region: CASRPQGEVGYTF. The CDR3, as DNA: TGTGCCAGCAGGCCACAGGGAGAAGTGGGCTACACCTTC.

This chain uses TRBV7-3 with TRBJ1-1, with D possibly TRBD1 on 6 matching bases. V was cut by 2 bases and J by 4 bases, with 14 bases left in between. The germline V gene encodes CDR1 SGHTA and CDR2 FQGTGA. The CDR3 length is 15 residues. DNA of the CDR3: TGTGCCAGCAGCTTACAAGGGGGTTTAGGCACTGAAGCTTTCTTT. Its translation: CASSLQGGLGTEAFF.

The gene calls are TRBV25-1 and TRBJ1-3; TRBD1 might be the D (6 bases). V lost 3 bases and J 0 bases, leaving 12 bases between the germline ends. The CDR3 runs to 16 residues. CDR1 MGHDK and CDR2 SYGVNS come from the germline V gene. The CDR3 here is CASSDRQESSGNTIYF. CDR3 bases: TGTGCCAGCAGTGACCGACAGGAGAGCTCTGGAAACACCATATATTTT.

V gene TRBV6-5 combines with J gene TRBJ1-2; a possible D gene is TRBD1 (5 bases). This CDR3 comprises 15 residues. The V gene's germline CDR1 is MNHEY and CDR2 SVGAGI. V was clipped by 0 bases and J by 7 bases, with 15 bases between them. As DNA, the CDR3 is TGTGCCAGCAGTTACTCTCAGGGCCAGGGCCTTGGCTACACCTTC. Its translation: CASSYSQGQGLGYTF.

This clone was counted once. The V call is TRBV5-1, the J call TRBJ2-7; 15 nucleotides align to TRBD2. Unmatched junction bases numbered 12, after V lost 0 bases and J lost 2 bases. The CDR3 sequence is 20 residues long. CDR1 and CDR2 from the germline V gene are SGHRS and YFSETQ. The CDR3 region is CASSLAFGLAGGHFTYEQYF. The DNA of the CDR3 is TGCGCCAGCAGCTTGGCCTTCGGACTAGCGGGGGGGCATTTCACCTACGAGCAGTACTTC.

CDR3 sequence reads: CASSQPFSSYEQYF. CDR3 DNA sequence: TGTGCCAGCAGCCAGCCTTTTAGCTCCTACGAGCAGTACTTC. The rearrangement links TRBV4-2 to TRBJ2-7; D gene uncertain. V was clipped by 3 bases and J by 0 bases, with 9 bases between them. The CDR3 is 14 residues long. Germline lookup yields CDR1 LGHNA and CDR2 YNFKEQ.

The CDR3 bases are TGTGCCAGCAGCTTATCATCCAGGGGGACCGGGGAGCTGTTTTTT. Amino acids: CASSLSSRGTGELFF. The gene calls are TRBV7-6 and TRBJ2-2; 7 bases are shared with TRBD1. In germline, CDR1 is SGHVS, CDR2 FNYEAQ. Losses at the gene ends were 2 bases for V and 5 bases for J; bases not matched to a gene: 5. This CDR3 is 15 amino acids long.

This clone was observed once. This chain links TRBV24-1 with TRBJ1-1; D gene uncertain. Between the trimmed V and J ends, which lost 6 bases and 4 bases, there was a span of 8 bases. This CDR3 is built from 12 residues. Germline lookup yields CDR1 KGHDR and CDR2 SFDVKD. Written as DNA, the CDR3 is TGTGCCACCAGTCGCGGGCCCACTGAAGCTTTCTTT. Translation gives CATSRGPTEAFF.

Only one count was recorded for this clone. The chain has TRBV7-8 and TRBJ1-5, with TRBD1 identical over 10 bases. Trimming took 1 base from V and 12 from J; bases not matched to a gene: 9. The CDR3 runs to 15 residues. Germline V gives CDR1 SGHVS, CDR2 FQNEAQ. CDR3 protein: CASSLGGTGAKSQHF. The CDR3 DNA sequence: TGTGCCAGCAGCTTAGGGGGGACAGGGGCTAAAAGCCAGCATTTT.

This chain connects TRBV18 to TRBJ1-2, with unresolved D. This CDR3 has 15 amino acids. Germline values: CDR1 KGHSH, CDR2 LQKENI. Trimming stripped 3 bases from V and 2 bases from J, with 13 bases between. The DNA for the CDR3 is TGTGCCAGCTCACCTATAGGAGACGGAAACTATGGCTACACCTTC. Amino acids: CASSPIGDGNYGYTF.

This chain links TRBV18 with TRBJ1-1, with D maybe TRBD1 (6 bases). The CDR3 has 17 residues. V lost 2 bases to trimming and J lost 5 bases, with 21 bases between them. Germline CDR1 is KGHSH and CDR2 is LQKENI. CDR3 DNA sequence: TGTGCCAGCTCACCAAGTATCCCGCGGCCCCAGGGGACTGAAGCTTTCTTT. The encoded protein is CASSPSIPRPQGTEAFF. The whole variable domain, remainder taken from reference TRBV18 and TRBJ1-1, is NAGVMQNPRHLVRRRGQEARLRCSPMKGHSHVYWYRQLPEEGLKFMVYLQKENIIDESGMPKERFSAEFPKEGPSILRIQQVVRGDSAAYFCASSPSIPRPQGTEAFFGQGTRLTVV.

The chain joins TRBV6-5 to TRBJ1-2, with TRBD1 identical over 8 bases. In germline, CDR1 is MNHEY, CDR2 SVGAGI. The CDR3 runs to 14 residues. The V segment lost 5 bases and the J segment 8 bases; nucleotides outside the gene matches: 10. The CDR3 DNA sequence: TGTGCCAGCAGTCCTTCCGGACAGGGACGAGGCTACACCTTC. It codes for CASSPSGQGRGYTF.

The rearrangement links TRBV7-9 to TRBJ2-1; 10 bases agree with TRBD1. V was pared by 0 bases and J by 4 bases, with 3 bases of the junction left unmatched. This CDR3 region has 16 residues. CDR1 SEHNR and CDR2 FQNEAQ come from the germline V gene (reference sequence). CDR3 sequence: CASSLARDRGYNEQFF. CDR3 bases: TGTGCCAGCAGCTTAGCACGGGACAGGGGATACAATGAGCAGTTCTTC.

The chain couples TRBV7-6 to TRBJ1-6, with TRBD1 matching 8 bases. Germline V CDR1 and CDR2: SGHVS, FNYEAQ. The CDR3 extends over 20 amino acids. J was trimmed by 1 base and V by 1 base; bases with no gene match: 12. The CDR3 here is CASSLVSGRGRGSYNSPLHF. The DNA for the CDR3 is TGTGCCAGCAGCTTAGTTTCCGGCAGGGGGCGAGGGTCCTATAATTCACCCCTCCACTTT.

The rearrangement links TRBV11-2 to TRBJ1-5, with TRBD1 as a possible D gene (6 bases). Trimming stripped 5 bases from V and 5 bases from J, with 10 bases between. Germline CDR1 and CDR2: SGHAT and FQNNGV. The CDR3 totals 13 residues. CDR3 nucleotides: TGTGCCAGCAGCGAGGGGGGGGATCAGCCCCAGCATTTT. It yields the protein CASSEGGDQPQHF.

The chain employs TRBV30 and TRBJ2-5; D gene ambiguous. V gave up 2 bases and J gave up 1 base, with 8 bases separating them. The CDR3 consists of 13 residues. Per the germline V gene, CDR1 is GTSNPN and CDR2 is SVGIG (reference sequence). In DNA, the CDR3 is TGTGCCTGGAGTTCACAGCCCCAAGAGACCCAGTACTTC. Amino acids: CAWSSQPQETQYF.

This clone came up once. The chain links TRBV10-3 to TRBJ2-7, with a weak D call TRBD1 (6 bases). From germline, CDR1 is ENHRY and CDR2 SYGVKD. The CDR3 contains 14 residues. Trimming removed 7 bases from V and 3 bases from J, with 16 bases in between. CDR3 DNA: TGTGCCATCATGTCAGGGGTCGGGGTCTACGAGCAGTACTTC. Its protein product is CAIMSGVGVYEQYF.

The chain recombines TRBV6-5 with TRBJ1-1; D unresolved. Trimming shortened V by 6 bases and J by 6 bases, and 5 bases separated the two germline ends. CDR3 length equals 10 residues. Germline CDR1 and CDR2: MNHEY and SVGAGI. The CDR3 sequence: CASRAPEAFF. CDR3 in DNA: TGTGCCAGCAGGGCCCCTGAAGCTTTCTTT.

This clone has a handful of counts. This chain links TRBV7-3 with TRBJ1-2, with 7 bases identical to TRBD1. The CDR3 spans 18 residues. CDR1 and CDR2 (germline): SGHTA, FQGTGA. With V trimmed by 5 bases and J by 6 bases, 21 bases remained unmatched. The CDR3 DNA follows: TGTGCCAGCAGCACAAGTCGGGACAGCCTTTACCGTCGAGATGGCTACACCTTC. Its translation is CASSTSRDSLYRRDGYTF. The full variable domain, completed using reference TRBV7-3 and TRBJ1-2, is GAGVSQTPSNKVTEKGKYVELRCDPISGHTALYWYRQSLGQGPEFLIYFQGTGAADDSGLPNDRFFAVRPEGSVSTLKIQRTERGDSAVYLCASSTSRDSLYRRDGYTFGSGTRLTVV.

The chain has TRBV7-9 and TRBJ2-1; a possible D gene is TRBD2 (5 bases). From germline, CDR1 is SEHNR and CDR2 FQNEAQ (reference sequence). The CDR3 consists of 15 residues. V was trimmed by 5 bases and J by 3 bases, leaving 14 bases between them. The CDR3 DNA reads TGTGCCAGCAGCCCATCCCGAGGGTTCTACAATGAGCAGTTCTTC. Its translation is CASSPSRGFYNEQFF.

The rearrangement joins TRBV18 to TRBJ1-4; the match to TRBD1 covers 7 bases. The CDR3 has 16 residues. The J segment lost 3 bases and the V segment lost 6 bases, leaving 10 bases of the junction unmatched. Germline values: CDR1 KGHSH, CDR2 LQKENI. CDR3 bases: TGTGCCAGCTCTCTTTCCCTCGGGACAGCTAATGAAAAACTGTTTTTT. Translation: CASSLSLGTANEKLFF. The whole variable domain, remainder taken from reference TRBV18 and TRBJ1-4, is NAGVMQNPRHLVRRRGQEARLRCSPMKGHSHVYWYRQLPEEGLKFMVYLQKENIIDESGMPKERFSAEFPKEGPSILRIQQVVRGDSAAYFCASSLSLGTANEKLFFGSGTQLSVL.